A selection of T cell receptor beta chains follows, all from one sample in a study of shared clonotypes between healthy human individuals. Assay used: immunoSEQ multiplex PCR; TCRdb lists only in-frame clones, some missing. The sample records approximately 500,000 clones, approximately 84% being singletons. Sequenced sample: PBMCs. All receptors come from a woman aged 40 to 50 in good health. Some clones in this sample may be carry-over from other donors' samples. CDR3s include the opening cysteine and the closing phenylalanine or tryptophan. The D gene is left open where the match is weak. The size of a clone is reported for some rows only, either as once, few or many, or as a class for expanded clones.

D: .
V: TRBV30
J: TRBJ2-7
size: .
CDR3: CAWSTGVMVEQYF
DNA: TGTGCCTGGTCGACGGGAGTCATGGTGGAGCAGTACTTC

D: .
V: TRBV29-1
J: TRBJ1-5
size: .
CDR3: CSVAGGSGQPQHF
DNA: TGCAGCGTTGCCGGAGGGTCGGGTCAGCCCCAGCATTTT

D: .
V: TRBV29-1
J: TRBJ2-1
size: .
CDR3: CSVGGAQYWGSEQFF
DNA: TGCAGCGTTGGGGGAGCGCAGTATTGGGGCAGTGAGCAGTTCTTC

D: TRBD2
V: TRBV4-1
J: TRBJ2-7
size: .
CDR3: CASSQGLISYEQYF
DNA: TGCGCCAGCAGCCAGGGACTAATCTCCTACGAGCAGTACTTC

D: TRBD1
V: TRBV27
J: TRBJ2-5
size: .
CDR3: CASRDVGGKETQYF
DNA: TGTGCCAGCAGAGATGTAGGGGGCAAAGAGACCCAGTACTTC

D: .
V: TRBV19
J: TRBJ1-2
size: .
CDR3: CASGLLPGDYGYTF
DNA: TGTGCCAGTGGCCTCCTACCTGGGGACTATGGCTACACCTTC

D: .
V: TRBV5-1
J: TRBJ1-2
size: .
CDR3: CASSLAGEYGYTF
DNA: TGCGCCAGCAGCTTGGCAGGGGAATATGGCTACACCTTC

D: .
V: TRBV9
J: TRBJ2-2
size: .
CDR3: CASSVQLSAGELFF
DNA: TGTGCCAGCAGCGTCCAGCTTAGTGCCGGGGAGCTGTTTTTT

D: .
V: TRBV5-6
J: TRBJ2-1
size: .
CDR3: CASSLRGRRYNEQFF
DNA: TGTGCCAGCAGCTTGCGTGGCAGACGCTACAATGAGCAGTTCTTC

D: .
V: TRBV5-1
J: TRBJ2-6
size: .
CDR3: CASSPLGAGANVLTF
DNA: TGCGCCAGCAGCCCGTTGGGGGCTGGGGCCAACGTCCTGACTTTC

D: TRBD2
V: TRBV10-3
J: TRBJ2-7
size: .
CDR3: CAINPGLAAGEQYF
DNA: TGTGCCATCAATCCGGGACTAGCGGCGGGAGAGCAGTACTTC

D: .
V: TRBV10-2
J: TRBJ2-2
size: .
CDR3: CASGRFGELFF
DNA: TGCGCCAGCGGGAGGTTCGGGGAGCTGTTTTTT

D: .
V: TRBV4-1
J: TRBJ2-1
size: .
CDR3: CASSLGIRLEQFF
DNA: TGCGCCAGCAGCCTCGGGATTCGACTAGAGCAGTTCTTC

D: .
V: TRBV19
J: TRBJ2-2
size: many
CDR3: CASSGTPGGELFF
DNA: TGTGCCAGCTCCGGGACTCCTGGCGGGGAGCTGTTTTTT

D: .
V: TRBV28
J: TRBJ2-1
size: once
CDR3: CASTSMGAREQFF
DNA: TGTGCCAGCACGAGTATGGGGGCGCGTGAGCAGTTCTTC

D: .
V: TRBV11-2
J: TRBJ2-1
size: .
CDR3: CASSSQSSYNEQFF
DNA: TGTGCCAGCAGCTCCCAGAGCTCCTACAATGAGCAGTTCTTC

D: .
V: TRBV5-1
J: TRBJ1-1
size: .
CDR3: CASSLDGGSTEAFF
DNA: TGCGCCAGCAGCTTGGACGGGGGTTCCACTGAAGCTTTCTTT

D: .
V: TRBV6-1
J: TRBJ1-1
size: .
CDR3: CASSETGSTEAFF
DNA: TGTGCCAGCAGTGAAACAGGGAGCACTGAAGCTTTCTTT

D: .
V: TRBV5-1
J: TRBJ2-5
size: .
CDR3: CASSLEEETQYF
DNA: TGCGCCAGCAGCTTGGAAGAAGAGACCCAGTACTTC

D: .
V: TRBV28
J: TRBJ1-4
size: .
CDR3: CASRPGGDEKLFF
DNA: TGTGCCAGCCGCCCGGGGGGGGACGAAAAACTGTTTTTT

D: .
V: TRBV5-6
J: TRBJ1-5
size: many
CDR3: CASSFGGDGRWKPQHF
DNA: TGTGCCAGCAGCTTTGGGGGGGACGGGCGGTGGAAGCCCCAGCATTTT

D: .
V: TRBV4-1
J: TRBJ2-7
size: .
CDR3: CASSSTGSEQYF
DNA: TGCGCCAGCAGCTCAACAGGGTCCGAGCAGTACTTC

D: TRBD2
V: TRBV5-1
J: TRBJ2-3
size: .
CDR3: CASRPGLAGVSDTQYF
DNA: TGCGCCAGCAGACCTGGACTAGCGGGAGTATCAGATACGCAGTATTTT

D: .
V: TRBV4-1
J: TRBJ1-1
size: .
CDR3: CASSQTAGVNTEAFF
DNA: TGCGCCAGCAGCCAGACGGCGGGGGTGAACACTGAAGCTTTCTTT

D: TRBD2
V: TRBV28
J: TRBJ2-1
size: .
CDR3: CASSRGLAAYNEQFF
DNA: TGTGCCAGCAGCCGTGGACTAGCGGCCTACAATGAGCAGTTCTTC

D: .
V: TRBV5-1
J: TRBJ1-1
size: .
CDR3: CASSPRGRGTEAFF
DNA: TGCGCCAGCAGCCCACGTGGGAGGGGGACTGAAGCTTTCTTT

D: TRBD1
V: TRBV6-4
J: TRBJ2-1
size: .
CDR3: CASSDEGAGYNEQFF
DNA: TGTGCCAGCAGTGACGAGGGGGCAGGCTACAATGAGCAGTTCTTC

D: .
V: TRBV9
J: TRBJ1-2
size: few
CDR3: CASSVGVWGEDGYTF
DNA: TGTGCCAGCAGCGTAGGAGTGTGGGGGGAGGATGGCTACACCTTC

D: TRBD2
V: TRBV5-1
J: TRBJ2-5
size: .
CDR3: CASSLGLAGGGETQYF
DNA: TGCGCCAGCAGCTTGGGGCTAGCGGGAGGAGGGGAGACCCAGTACTTC

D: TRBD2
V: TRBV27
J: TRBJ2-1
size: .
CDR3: CASSSYLAGGYNEQFF
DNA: TGTGCCAGCAGTTCGTATCTAGCGGGAGGTTACAATGAGCAGTTCTTC

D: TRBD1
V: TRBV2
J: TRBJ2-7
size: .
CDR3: CASSPGQGALNEQYF
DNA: TGTGCCAGCAGTCCCGGACAGGGGGCGTTAAACGAGCAGTACTTC

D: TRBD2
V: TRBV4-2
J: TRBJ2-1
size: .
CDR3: CASSQDGLAGGYNEQFF
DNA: TGTGCCAGCAGCCAGGATGGACTAGCGGGAGGCTACAATGAGCAGTTCTTC

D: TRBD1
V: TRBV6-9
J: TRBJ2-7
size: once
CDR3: CASFEGQGFNERYF
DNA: TGTGCCAGCTTCGAGGGACAGGGTTTTAACGAGCGGTACTTC

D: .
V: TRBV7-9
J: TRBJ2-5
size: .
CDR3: CASSLAVLQETQYF
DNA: TGTGCCAGCAGCTTAGCGGTTCTCCAAGAGACCCAGTACTTC

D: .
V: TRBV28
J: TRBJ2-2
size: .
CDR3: CASSLGPPTGELFF
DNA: TGTGCCAGCAGTTTGGGACCGCCCACCGGGGAGCTGTTTTTT

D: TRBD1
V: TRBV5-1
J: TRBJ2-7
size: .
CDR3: CASKRDSSYEQYF
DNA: TGCGCCAGCAAAAGGGACAGTTCCTACGAGCAGTACTTC

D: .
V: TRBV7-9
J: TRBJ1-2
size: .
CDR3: CASSLVVSSINYGYTF
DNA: TGTGCCAGCAGCTTAGTAGTCAGCTCCATTAACTATGGCTACACCTTC

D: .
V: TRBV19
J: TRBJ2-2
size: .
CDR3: CASSPRDPANTGELFF
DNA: TGTGCCAGTAGTCCCCGGGACCCAGCGAACACCGGGGAGCTGTTTTTT

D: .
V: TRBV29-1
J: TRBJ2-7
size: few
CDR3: CSVGGLASSYEQYF
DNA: TGCAGCGTTGGAGGTCTAGCGAGCTCCTACGAGCAGTACTTC

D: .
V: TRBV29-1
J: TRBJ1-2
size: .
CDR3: CSAEAGGGYGYTF
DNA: TGCAGCGCAGAAGCCGGGGGCGGCTATGGCTACACCTTC

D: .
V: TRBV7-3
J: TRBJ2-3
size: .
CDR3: CASSPPGLDTQYF
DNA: TGTGCCAGCAGCCCGCCGGGGCTTGATACGCAGTATTTT

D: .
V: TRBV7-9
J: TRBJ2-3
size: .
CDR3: CASSLGGSRSSTDTQYF
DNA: TGTGCCAGCAGCTTAGGGGGCAGCCGATCCAGCACAGATACGCAGTATTTT

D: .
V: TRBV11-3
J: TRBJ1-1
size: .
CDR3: CASSFGGRATEAFF
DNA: TGTGCCAGCAGCTTCGGCGGTAGGGCCACTGAAGCTTTCTTT

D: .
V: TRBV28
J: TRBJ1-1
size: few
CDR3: CASSQIMNTEAFF
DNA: TGTGCCAGCAGTCAGATAATGAACACTGAAGCTTTCTTT

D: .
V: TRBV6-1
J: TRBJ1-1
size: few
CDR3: CASRKGSIAEAFF
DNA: TGTGCCAGCAGGAAAGGGTCTATCGCTGAAGCTTTCTTT

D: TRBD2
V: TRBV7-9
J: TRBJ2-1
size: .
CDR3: CASSLGGGRGNEQFF
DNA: TGTGCCAGCAGCTTAGGGGGCGGGAGGGGAAATGAGCAGTTCTTC

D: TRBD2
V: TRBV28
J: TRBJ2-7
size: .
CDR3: CALGGPTYEQYF
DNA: TGTGCCTTGGGAGGGCCCACCTACGAGCAGTACTTC

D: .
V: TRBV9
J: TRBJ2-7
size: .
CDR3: CASSVRQETAYEQYF
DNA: TGTGCCAGCAGCGTACGACAGGAGACGGCCTACGAGCAGTACTTC

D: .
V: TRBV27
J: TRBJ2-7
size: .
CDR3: CASSFYGAYEQYF
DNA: TGTGCCAGCAGTTTTTACGGGGCCTACGAGCAGTACTTC

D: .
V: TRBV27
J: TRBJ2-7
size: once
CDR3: CASGDFYEQYF
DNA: TGTGCCAGCGGGGACTTCTACGAGCAGTACTTC